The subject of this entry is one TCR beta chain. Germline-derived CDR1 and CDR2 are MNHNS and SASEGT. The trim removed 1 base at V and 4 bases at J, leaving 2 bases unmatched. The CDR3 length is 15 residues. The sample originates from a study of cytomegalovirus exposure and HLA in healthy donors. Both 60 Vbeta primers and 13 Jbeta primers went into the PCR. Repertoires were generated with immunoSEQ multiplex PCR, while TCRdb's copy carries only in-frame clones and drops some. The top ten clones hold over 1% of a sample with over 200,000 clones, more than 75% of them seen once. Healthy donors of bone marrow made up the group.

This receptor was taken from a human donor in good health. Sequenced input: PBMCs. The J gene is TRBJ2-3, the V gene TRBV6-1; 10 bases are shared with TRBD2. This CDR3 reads CASSEEAGGPDTQYF. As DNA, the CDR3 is TGTGCCAGCAGTGAAGAAGCGGGAGGGCCAGATACGCAGTATTTT.